A selection of T cell receptor beta chains follows, all from one sample in a study of response to subunit inactivated influenza vaccine. MiXCR, applied by TCRdb to the RT-PCR reads, yields one record per CDR3 protein. The table records roughly 500,000 distinct CDR3 sequences, 25% of them present only once. The sample was CD4+ T cells sorted from PBMCs, taken 5 days after vaccination. Receptor source: a man aged 45-60 years who received an inactivated influenza vaccine. The CDR3 runs from the conserved cysteine through the conserved F or W. A D gene is named only where the DNA matches it firmly. Size tells how often a clone was seen (once, few, many) or the class of an expanded clone, and some rows leave it out.

TRBD2 - TRBJ2-7 TRBV6-1 TGTGCCAGCAGGGTAGCGGGATCCCACGAGCAGTACTTC CASRVAGSHEQYF
- - TRBJ2-1 TRBV3-1 TGTGCCAGCAGTGTCCGGGACGAGCAGTTCTTC CASSVRDEQFF
- - TRBJ1-1 TRBV20-1 TGCAGTGCTAGGGGGGGGGGTCTAGGCACTGAAGCTTTCTTT CSARGGGLGTEAFF
- few TRBJ1-1 TRBV7-8 TGTGCCAGCAGCTTAGGGGGGGGCTGGTTGAACACTGAAGCTTTCTTT CASSLGGGWLNTEAFF
- once TRBJ2-7 TRBV5-1 TGCGCCAGCAGCTTCGGGTCACAGGGAAGATACGAGCAGTACTTC CASSFGSQGRYEQYF
- few TRBJ2-3 TRBV19 TGTGCCAGTAGTTTCGACTCGGCGGGGACAGATACGCAGTATTTT CASSFDSAGTDTQYF
- - TRBJ1-6 TRBV5-1 TGCGCCAGCAGCTTCTCAAGTAATTCACCCCTCCACTTT CASSFSSNSPLHF
- - TRBJ1-1 TRBV7-8 TGTGCCAGCAGCTTAGTGGCAGGGACATTGAACACTGAAGCTTTCTTT CASSLVAGTLNTEAFF
TRBD1 few TRBJ2-7 TRBV29-1 TGCAGCGTGACAGGGGGCGCCCCGGACGAGCAGTACTTC CSVTGGAPDEQYF
- few TRBJ2-1 TRBV21-1 TGTGCCAGCAGCAAAGCCGGGGGGCGCCCCTCCTACAATGAGCAGTTCTTC CASSKAGGRPSYNEQFF
- - TRBJ1-6 TRBV6-5 TGTGCCAGCAGTTACGCTTCCGACGGGTATAATTCACCCCTCCACTTT CASSYASDGYNSPLHF
- - TRBJ2-5 TRBV7-2 TGTGCCAGCAGCTTAGTAGGCAGTTACCAAGAGACCCAGTACTTC CASSLVGSYQETQYF
- - TRBJ1-2 TRBV7-2 TGTGCCAGCAGCCCAGGAGCAGCAGACTATGGCTACACCTTC CASSPGAADYGYTF
- - TRBJ2-7 TRBV4-2 TGTGCCAGCAGCCAAGATTCGACGTTATCCTACGAGCAGTACTTC CASSQDSTLSYEQYF
TRBD1 - TRBJ1-5 TRBV6-1 TGTGCCAGCAGGCCAGGGACAGGGGTAAGCAATCAGCCCCAGCATTTT CASRPGTGVSNQPQHF
TRBD2 - TRBJ2-7 TRBV18 TGTGCCAGCTCACCACGTTCTAGCGGGAGCTGGGGCTCCTACGAGCAGTACTTC CASSPRSSGSWGSYEQYF
- - TRBJ1-5 TRBV27 TGTGCCTGCAGTTTAAGGCGTTACAGACCCCAGCATTTT CACSLRRYRPQHF
- few TRBJ2-7 TRBV7-9 TGTGCCAGCAGCTCACGGGACATCTCCTACGAGCAGTACTTC CASSSRDISYEQYF
- many TRBJ2-7 TRBV6-5 TGTGCCAGCAGTTCCCGGATCTACGAGCAGTACTTC CASSSRIYEQYF
- once TRBJ2-2 TRBV6-1 TGTGCCAGCAGGGGACTGGAGCTTGCCCGAGGCGGGGAGCTGTTTTTT CASRGLELARGGELFF
TRBD2 - TRBJ2-7 TRBV19 TGTGCCAGTAGTATCAAAGGGACTAGCGGGAGCAGCGAGCAGTACTTC CASSIKGTSGSSEQYF
- - TRBJ2-7 TRBV28 TGTGCCAGCAGTTATAGGGCTGAGGACGAGCAGTACTTC CASSYRAEDEQYF
- few TRBJ1-1 TRBV6-1 TGTGCCACCCAATTTGGGGGGGGAGGGAACACTGAAGCTTTCTTT CATQFGGGGNTEAFF
TRBD1 few TRBJ2-7 TRBV7-2 TGTGCCAGCAGCCCCCGGGGGACAGGTTATTTCGGGCAGTACTTC CASSPRGTGYFGQYF
- - TRBJ2-2 TRBV21-1 TGTGCCAGCAGCAAATGCGAGAGTCAATCCGAGCGGGAGGTTAACACCGGGGAGCTGTTTTTT CASSKCESQSEREVNTGELFF
- - TRBJ2-1 TRBV6-2/TRBV6-3 TGTGCCAGCAGATCTTCCGCGGGCTCCTACAATGAGCAGTTCTTC CASRSSAGSYNEQFF
- many TRBJ2-2 TRBV7-8 TGTGCCAGCAGCTCAGGGTGGGGATACGCTACGAACACCGGGGAGCTGTTTTTT CASSSGWGYATNTGELFF
- once TRBJ2-7 TRBV18 TGTGCCAGCTCACCAACGTCTTCCGAGCAGTACTTC CASSPTSSEQYF
- - TRBJ2-5 TRBV20-1 TGCAGTGCTAGAGGAGGGTTCGGAGAGACCCAGTACTTC CSARGGFGETQYF
- - TRBJ2-6 TRBV7-2 TGTGCCAGCAGCAGTTTGACCAGCTCTGGGGCCAACGTCCTGACTTTC CASSSLTSSGANVLTF
- many TRBJ1-1 TRBV12-3/TRBV12-4 TGTGCCAGCAGTTTATCGGGGGTGGATACTGAAGCTTTCTTT CASSLSGVDTEAFF
- few TRBJ1-2 TRBV6-1 TGTGCCAGATCGGGACAAACAACAGTCTATGGCTACACCTTC CARSGQTTVYGYTF
TRBD1 few TRBJ2-1 TRBV20-1 TGCAGTGCTAGGTTTCTGGACAGGGTCTACAATGAGCAGTTCTTC CSARFLDRVYNEQFF
TRBD2 few TRBJ2-5 TRBV29-1 TGCAGCGTTGACGGGACTAGAGGGGAAGAGACCCAGTACTTC CSVDGTRGEETQYF